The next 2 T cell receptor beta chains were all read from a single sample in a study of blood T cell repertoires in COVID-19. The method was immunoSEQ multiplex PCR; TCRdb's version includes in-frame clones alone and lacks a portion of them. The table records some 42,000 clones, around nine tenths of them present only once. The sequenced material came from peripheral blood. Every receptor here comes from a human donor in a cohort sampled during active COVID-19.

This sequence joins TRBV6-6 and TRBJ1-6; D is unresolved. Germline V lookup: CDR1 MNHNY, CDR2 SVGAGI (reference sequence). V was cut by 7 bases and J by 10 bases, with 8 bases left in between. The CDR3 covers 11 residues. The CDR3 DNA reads TGTGCCAGCACCCCGAGCTCACCCCTCCACTTT. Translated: CASTPSSPLHF.

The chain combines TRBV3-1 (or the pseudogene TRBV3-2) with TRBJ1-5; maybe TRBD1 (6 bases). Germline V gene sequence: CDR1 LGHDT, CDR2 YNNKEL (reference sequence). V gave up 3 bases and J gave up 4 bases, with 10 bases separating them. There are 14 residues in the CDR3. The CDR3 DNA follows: TGTGCCAGCAGCCAGGGACACCTAAATCAGCCCCAGCATTTT. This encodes CASSQGHLNQPQHF.